This entry concerns a single T cell receptor (beta chain). Its antigen is still unknown. Some clones are missing from TCRdb's copy, which holds only in-frame ones; the method was immunoSEQ multiplex PCR. The sample has under 80,000 clones, roughly nine tenths seen once. Documented time point: cycle 4 day 1 (C4D1), after more than five weeks of nivolumab. Each and every patient relapsed after autologous stem cell transplantation, and patients got differing brentuximab vedotin exposure. V lost 4 bases, J lost 3 bases, and 2 bases stayed unmatched. Germline CDR1 MNHEY, CDR2 SVGAGI. This CDR3 spans 14 amino acids. This sample is drawn from a study of PD-1 blockade in classical Hodgkin lymphoma. Study-wide context: Once every 2 weeks, patients received intravenous nivolumab at 3 mg/kg.

Findings and limits, study-wide: Baseline diversity resembling that of newly diagnosed patients was seen in complete responders.

This TCR derives from a human donor with classical Hodgkin lymphoma. The chain employs TRBV6-5 and TRBJ2-5; TRBD2 agrees at 10 bases. The specimen comprised peripheral blood mononuclear cells (PBMCs), sampled before the fourth cycle of nivolumab. The CDR3 DNA reads as TGTGCCAGCAGTTTAGGACTAGCGGAAGAGACCCAGTACTTC. It translates to CASSLGLAEETQYF.